This TCR beta chain emerged from a study of technical replicates of blood from a few donors. CDR3 length: 13 residues. The V gene's germline CDR1 is MRHNA and CDR2 SNTAGT. The ends lost 6 bases at V and 8 bases at J; junction bases unmatched: 8. Generated by immunoSEQ multiplex PCR, the TCRdb table keeps only in-frame clones and is missing some. The table includes approximately 68,000 clones, about 97% detected once. This receptor was identified in a human donor in good health. What was sequenced was T cells isolated from PBMCs. The chain couples TRBV6-4 to TRBJ1-1; TRBD1 aligns across 8 bases. The CDR3 sequence is CASRTDRGGEAFF. The CDR3 nucleotides read TGTGCCAGCAGGACTGACAGGGGAGGCGAAGCTTTCTTT.